This TCR beta chain derives from a study of preoperative IRX-2 immunotherapy in early breast cancer. This clone turned up a few times. From germline, CDR1 is LNHNV and CDR2 YYDKDF (reference sequence). The CDR3 extends over 15 amino acids. Trimming removed 5 bases from V and 1 base from J, with 13 bases in between. Indicated treatment: preoperative locoregional IRX-2 cytokine immunotherapy. The repertoire was sequenced with immunoSEQ multiplex PCR; TCRdb's copy has only in-frame clones and lacks some. The data hold approximately 27,000 clones, with roughly four fifths observed a single time. The specimen was lymph node tissue, collected after IRX-2 immunotherapy. The receptor comes from a human donor with breast cancer. V gene TRBV15 combines with J gene TRBJ2-3; a weak D match, TRBD1 (5 bases). The CDR3 region is CATSSQGQRTDTQYF. The CDR3 region has the DNA TGTGCCACCAGCTCCCAAGGACAACGCACAGATACGCAGTATTTT.